This entry lists 12 T cell receptor beta chains sequenced from one sample in a study of blood T cell repertoires in COVID-19. TCRdb's table, derived via immunoSEQ multiplex PCR, lists solely in-frame clones and lacks some. The table has about 200,000 clones, roughly 90% seen once. Sequenced: PBMCs or T cells enriched from blood (not recorded which). Receptors were obtained from a woman younger than 30 who had recovered from COVID-19.

The rearrangement joins TRBV18 to TRBJ1-4; D is possibly TRBD1 (5 bases). The V and J ends lost 4 bases and 0 bases respectively, with 12 bases between them. The CDR3 is 16 residues long. Germline V gives CDR1 KGHSH, CDR2 LQKENI. The CDR3 sequence is CASSRPGLATNEKLFF. The CDR3 DNA reads TGTGCCAGCTCACGCCCAGGGTTGGCAACTAATGAAAAACTGTTTTTT.

This clone was counted once. The chain uses TRBV2 and TRBJ2-7; D may be TRBD1 (5 bases). Germline V CDR1 and CDR2: SNHLY, FYNNEI. This CDR3 contains 14 residues. V lost 8 bases, J lost 0 bases, and 14 bases lay in between. The CDR3 reads CASFRGVNSYEQYF. In DNA form, the CDR3 reads TGTGCCAGCTTTAGGGGTGTTAACTCCTACGAGCAGTACTTC.

CDR3 residues: CASSAFTGYGYTF. CDR3 coding DNA: TGTGCCAGCAGCGCATTCACGGGGTATGGCTACACCTTC. The chain employs TRBV9 and TRBJ1-2, with D uncertain. CDR3 length: 13 residues. Trimming pared 3 bases from V and 5 bases from J, leaving 11 bases between. Per germline, CDR1 SGDLS and CDR2 YYNGEE. The full variable domain, its missing parts supplied by reference TRBV9 and TRBJ1-2, is DSGVTQTPKHLITATGQRVTLRCSPRSGDLSVYWYQQSLDQGLQFLIQYYNGEERAKGNILERFSAQQFPDLHSELNLSSLELGDSALYFCASSAFTGYGYTFGSGTRLTVV.

The sample holds a few counts of this clone. The V gene is TRBV2, the J gene TRBJ2-1; 7 positions agree with TRBD1. Germline V CDR1 and CDR2: SNHLY, FYNNEI. The CDR3 covers 15 residues. J gave up 1 base and V 1 base, and 1 base lay outside the gene matches. The DNA of the CDR3 is TGTGCCAGCAGTGAAGGGGACAGTTCCTACAATGAGCAGTTCTTC. Encoded protein: CASSEGDSSYNEQFF.

This clone occurred a few times. This chain joins TRBV29-1 and TRBJ1-2, with 11 bases lining up with TRBD1. Germline assignment: CDR1 SQVTM and CDR2 ANQGSEA. The trim removed 5 bases at V and 3 bases at J, leaving 5 bases unmatched. The CDR3 is 14 residues long. The CDR3 coding sequence is TGCAGCGTTTTACCGGGACAGGGGGACTATGGCTACACCTTC. It encodes CSVLPGQGDYGYTF.

The chain links TRBV5-5 to TRBJ1-2, with D maybe TRBD1 (5 bases). Germline CDR1 and CDR2: SGHKS and YYEKEE (reference sequence). Trimming removed 5 bases at V and 2 bases at J, with 16 bases between. The CDR3 spans 15 residues. CDR3 DNA sequence: TGTGCCAGCAGTCCGTCCGGGACTGAGAACTATGGCTACACCTTC. It is translated as CASSPSGTENYGYTF.

The genes are TRBV30 and TRBJ1-4; 11 bases are shared with TRBD1. CDR1 GTSNPN and CDR2 SVGIG come from the germline V gene (reference sequence). The trim removed 4 bases at V and 4 bases at J, leaving 5 bases unmatched. The CDR3 is made up of 15 amino acids. The CDR3: CAWMDRGHSNEKLFF. CDR3 bases: TGTGCCTGGATGGACAGGGGGCATAGTAATGAAAAACTGTTTTTT.

The CDR3 sequence: CASSLVRGYSYEQYF. The CDR3 DNA sequence: TGTGCCAGCAGTTTAGTCAGGGGTTATTCCTACGAGCAGTACTTC. The chain is built from TRBV28 and TRBJ2-7, with TRBD1 as a possible D gene (6 bases). Germline lookup yields CDR1 MDHEN and CDR2 SYDVKM. The CDR3 runs 15 residues. V was clipped by 2 bases and J by 1 base, with 12 bases between them.

The chain has TRBV7-9 and TRBJ1-6; 8 bases agree with TRBD1. Germline V gene lookup returns CDR1 SEHNR and CDR2 FQNEAQ (reference sequence). The CDR3 totals 15 residues. J gave up 9 bases and V 5 bases, and 9 bases lay outside the gene matches. In nucleotides, the CDR3 is TGTGCCAGCAGCCCTAGAGCAGGGGGCAGTTCACCCCTCCACTTT. Translating gives CASSPRAGGSSPLHF. Using reference TRBV7-9 and TRBJ1-6 for the parts outside the CDR3, the full variable domain is DTGVSQNPRHKITKRGQNVTFRCDPISEHNRLYWYRQTLGQGPEFLTYFQNEAQLEKSRLLSDRFSAERPKGSFSTLEIQRTEQGDSAMYLCASSPRAGGSSPLHFGNGTRLTVT.

Here the CDR3 DNA reads TGTGCCAGCGCCAGACGAACTAGCGGTGGGAGGGGGAATGAGCAGTTCTTC. Its protein is CASARRTSGGRGNEQFF. The V call is TRBV3-1 (or the pseudogene TRBV3-2), the J call TRBJ2-1; the match to TRBD2 covers 8 bases. The V and J ends lost 8 bases and 7 bases, in that order; junction bases with no gene match: 19. The germline V gene has CDR1 LGHDT and CDR2 YNNKEL (reference sequence). This CDR3 spans 17 amino acids.

The chain recombines TRBV20-1 with TRBJ1-1; unclear D gene. Germline-derived CDR1 and CDR2 are DFQATT and SNEGSKA (reference sequence). This CDR3 has 11 residues. V was cut by 5 bases and J by 10 bases, with 14 bases left in between. The CDR3 coding sequence is TGCAGTGCTCTGGAGAGACCGAGAGCTTTCTTT. It encodes CSALERPRAFF.

The V call is TRBV3-1 (or the pseudogene TRBV3-2), the J call TRBJ1-1; D perhaps matches TRBD1 (6 bases). The CDR3 sequence is 14 residues long. Trimming shortened V by 5 bases and J by 4 bases, and 14 bases separated the two germline ends. Per germline, CDR1 LGHDT and CDR2 YNNKEL (reference sequence). The CDR3 DNA reads as TGTGCCAGCAGCTTCCCCGGACAGCTCACTGAAGCTTTCTTT. It specifies CASSFPGQLTEAFF.